One T cell receptor beta chain is described in this entry. Its antigen is not identified. Regarding treatment: over 15 received Ad26.COV2.S at low or high dose, single or two shots; roughly 5 received placebo; per-sample allocation not given. Specimen acquisition occurred on day 63 following the initial vaccine or placebo injection. Germline CDR1 and CDR2: LGHNA and YSLEER. The CDR3 is 14 amino acids. V was shortened by 3 bases and J by 5 bases, with 13 bases between the two germline ends. These data are taken from a study of Ad26.COV2.S vaccination and SARS-CoV-2 variants. Notes on the study in general: Estimates derived from TCR breadth and depth analyses may have underestimated total T cell responses. Substantial breadth was reported for post-vaccination spike-specific CD8+ and CD4+ T cells.

The assay was immunoSEQ multiplex PCR, and TCRdb's table has in-frame clones only and misses some. The table has hundreds of thousands of clones, about 88% seen once. Sequencing used peripheral blood, obtained in a trial of Ad26.COV2.S vaccine versus placebo. This TCR was recovered from a person aged 18 to 59 who received the Ad26.COV2.S COVID-19 vaccine or a placebo. This chain uses TRBV4-3 with TRBJ1-1; D remains unclear. The DNA for the CDR3 is TGCGCCAGCAGCCAGCCGGGAGTGGGAACTGAAGCTTTCTTT. The encoded protein is CASSQPGVGTEAFF.